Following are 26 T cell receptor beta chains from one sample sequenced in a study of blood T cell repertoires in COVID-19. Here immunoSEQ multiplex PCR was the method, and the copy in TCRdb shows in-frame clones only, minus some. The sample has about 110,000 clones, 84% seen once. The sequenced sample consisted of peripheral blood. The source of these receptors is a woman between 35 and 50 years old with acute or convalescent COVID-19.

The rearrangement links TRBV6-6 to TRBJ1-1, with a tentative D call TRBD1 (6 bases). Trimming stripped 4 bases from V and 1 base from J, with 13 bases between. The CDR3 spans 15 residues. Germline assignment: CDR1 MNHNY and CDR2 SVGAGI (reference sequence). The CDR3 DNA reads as TGTGCCAGCAGTTGGGGGCGCCGCCAGAACACTGAAGCTTTCTTT. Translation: CASSWGRRQNTEAFF.

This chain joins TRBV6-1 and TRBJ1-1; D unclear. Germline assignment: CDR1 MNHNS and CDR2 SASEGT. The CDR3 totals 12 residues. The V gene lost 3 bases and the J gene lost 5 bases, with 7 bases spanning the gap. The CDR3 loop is CASSDPLTEAFF. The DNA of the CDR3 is TGTGCCAGCAGTGATCCGTTGACTGAAGCTTTCTTT.

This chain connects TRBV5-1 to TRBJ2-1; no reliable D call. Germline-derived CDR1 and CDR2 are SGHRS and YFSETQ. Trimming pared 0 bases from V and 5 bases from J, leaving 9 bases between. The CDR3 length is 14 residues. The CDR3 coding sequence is TGCGCCAGCAGCTTGGGAACAGTCAACAATGAGCAGTTCTTC. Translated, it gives CASSLGTVNNEQFF. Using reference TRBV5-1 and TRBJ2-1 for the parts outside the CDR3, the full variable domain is KAGVTQTPRYLIKTRGQQVTLSCSPISGHRSVSWYQQTPGQGLQFLFEYFSETQRNKGNFPGRFSGRQFSNSRSEMNVSTLELGDSALYLCASSLGTVNNEQFFGPGTRLTVL.

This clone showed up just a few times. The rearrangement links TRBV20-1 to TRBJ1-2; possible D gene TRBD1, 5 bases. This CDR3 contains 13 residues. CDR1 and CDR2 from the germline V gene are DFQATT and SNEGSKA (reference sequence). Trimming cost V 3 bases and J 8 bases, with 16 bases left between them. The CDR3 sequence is CSASVQGINGYTF. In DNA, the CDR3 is TGCAGTGCTAGTGTTCAGGGAATTAACGGCTACACCTTC.

CDR3 residues: CASSEAGAVYTQYF. The CDR3 bases are TGTGCCAGCAGCGAAGCGGGGGCGGTATATACGCAGTATTTT. V and J are TRBV7-9 and TRBJ2-3, with 8 bases fitting TRBD2. With V trimmed by 5 bases and J by 7 bases, 8 bases remained unmatched. This CDR3 has 14 residues. Germline V gene lookup returns CDR1 SEHNR and CDR2 FQNEAQ (reference sequence). The full variable domain, its missing parts supplied by reference TRBV7-9 and TRBJ2-3, is DTGVSQNPRHKITKRGQNVTFRCDPISEHNRLYWYRQTLGQGPEFLTYFQNEAQLEKSRLLSDRFSAERPKGSFSTLEIQRTEQGDSAMYLCASSEAGAVYTQYFGPGTRLTVL.

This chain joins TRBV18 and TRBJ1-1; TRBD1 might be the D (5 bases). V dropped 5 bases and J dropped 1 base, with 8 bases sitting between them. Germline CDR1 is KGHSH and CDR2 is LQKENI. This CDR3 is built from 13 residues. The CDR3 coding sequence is TGTGCCAGCTCAACAGGACAGAACACTGAAGCTTTCTTT. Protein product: CASSTGQNTEAFF.

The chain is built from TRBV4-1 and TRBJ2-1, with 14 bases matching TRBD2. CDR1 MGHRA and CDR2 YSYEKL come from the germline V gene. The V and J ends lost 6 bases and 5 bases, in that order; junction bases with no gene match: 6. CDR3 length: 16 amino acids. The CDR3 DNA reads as TGCGCCAGCAGTCGGACTAGCGGGGGGCGGGACAATGAGCAGTTCTTC. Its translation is CASSRTSGGRDNEQFF.

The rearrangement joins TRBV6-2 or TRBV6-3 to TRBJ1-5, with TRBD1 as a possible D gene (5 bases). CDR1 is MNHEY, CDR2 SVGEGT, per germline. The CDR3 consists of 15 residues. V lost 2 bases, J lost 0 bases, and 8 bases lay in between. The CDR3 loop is CASSYRQYSNQPQHF. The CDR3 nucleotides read TGTGCCAGCAGTTACCGACAGTATAGCAATCAGCCCCAGCATTTT.

This CDR3 reads CATSDPTGINEQFF. CDR3 DNA: TGTGCCACCAGTGATCCGACAGGGATCAATGAGCAGTTCTTC. The chain employs TRBV24-1 and TRBJ2-1, with TRBD1 matching over 7 bases. Trimming removed 3 bases from V and 6 bases from J; junction bases left unmatched: 4. Germline-derived CDR1 and CDR2 are KGHDR and SFDVKD. The length of the CDR3 is 14 residues.

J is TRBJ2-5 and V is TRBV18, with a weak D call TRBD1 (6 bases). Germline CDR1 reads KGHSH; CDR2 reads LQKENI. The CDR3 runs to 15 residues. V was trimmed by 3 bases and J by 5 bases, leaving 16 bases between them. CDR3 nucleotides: TGTGCCAGCTCACCCAGCCAGGGGCGGATTGAGACCCAGTACTTC. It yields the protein CASSPSQGRIETQYF.

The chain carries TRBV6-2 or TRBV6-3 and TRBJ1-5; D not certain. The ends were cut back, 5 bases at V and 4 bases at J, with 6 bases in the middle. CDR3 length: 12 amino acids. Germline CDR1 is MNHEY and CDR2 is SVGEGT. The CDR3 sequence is CASSTRNQPQHF. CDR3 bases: TGTGCCAGCAGTACGAGAAATCAGCCCCAGCATTTT.

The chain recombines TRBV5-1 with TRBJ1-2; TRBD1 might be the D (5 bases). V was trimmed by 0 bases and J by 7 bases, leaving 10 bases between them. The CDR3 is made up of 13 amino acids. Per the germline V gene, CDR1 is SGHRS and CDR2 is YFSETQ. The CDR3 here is CASSLVQGIGYTF. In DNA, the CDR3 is TGCGCCAGCAGCTTGGTCCAGGGTATTGGCTACACCTTC.

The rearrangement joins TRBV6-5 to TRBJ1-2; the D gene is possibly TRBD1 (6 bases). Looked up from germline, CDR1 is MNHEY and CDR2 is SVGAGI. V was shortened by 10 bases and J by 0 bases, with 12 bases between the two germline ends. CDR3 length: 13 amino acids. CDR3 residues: CATSWTANYGYTF. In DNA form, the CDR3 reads TGTGCCACCAGCTGGACAGCTAACTATGGCTACACCTTC.

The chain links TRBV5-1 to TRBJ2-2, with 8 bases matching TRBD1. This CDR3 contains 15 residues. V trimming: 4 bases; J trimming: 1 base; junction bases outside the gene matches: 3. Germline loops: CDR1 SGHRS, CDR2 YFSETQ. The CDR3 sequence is CASSTGQGNTGELFF. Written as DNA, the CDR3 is TGCGCCAGCAGCACCGGACAGGGGAACACCGGGGAGCTGTTTTTT.

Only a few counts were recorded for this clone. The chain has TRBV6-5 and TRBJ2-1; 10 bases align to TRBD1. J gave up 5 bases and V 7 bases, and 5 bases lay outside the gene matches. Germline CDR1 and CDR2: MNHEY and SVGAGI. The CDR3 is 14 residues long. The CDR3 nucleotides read TGTGCCAGCACCAGGGACAGGGGTAACAATGAGCAGTTCTTC. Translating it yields CASTRDRGNNEQFF.

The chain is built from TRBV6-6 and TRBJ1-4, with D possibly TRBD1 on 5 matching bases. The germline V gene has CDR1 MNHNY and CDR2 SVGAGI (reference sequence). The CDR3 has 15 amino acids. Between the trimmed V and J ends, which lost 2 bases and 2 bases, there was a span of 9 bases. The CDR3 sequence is CASSYGRGTNEKLFF. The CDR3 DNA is TGTGCCAGCAGTTACGGGCGGGGGACTAATGAAAAACTGTTTTTT.

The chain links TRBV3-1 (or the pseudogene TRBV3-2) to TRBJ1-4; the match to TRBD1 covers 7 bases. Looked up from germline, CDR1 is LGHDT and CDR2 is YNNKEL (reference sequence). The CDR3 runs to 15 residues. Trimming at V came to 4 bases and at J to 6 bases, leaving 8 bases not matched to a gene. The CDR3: CASSRRGQTHEKLFF. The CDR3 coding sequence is TGTGCCAGCAGCCGCCGGGGACAGACGCATGAAAAACTGTTTTTT.

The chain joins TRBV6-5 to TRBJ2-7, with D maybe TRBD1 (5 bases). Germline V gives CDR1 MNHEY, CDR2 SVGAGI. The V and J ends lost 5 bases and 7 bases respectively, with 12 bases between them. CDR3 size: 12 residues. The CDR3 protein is CASSRPPGEQYF. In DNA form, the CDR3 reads TGTGCCAGCAGTAGACCCCCAGGGGAGCAGTACTTC.

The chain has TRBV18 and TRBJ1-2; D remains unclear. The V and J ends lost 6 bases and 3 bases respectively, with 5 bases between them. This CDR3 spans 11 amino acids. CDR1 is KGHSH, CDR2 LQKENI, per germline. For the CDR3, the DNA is TGTGCCAGCTCGCGGGACTATGGCTACACCTTC. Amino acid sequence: CASSRDYGYTF.

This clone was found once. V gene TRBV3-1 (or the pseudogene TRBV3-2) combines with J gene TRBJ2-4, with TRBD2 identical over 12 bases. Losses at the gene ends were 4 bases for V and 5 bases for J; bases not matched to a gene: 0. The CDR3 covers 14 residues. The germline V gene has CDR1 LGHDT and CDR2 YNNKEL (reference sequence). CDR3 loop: CASSRLAGENIQYF. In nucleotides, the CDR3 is TGTGCCAGCAGCCGACTAGCGGGGGAAAACATTCAGTACTTC.

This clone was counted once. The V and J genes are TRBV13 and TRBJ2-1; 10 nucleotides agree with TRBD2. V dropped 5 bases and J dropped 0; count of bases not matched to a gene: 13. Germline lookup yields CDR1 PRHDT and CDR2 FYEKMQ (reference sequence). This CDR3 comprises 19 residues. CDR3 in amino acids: CASSQRSSGGPSSYNEQFF. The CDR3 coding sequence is TGTGCCAGCAGCCAGAGGTCTAGCGGGGGCCCCAGCTCCTACAATGAGCAGTTCTTC.

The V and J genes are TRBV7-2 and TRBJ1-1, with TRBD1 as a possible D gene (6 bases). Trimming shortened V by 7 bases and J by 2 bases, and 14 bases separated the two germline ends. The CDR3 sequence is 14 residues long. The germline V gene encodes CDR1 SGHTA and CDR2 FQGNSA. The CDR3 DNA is TGTGCCAGCATCCGATTCAGGGGTAACACTGAAGCTTTCTTT. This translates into CASIRFRGNTEAFF.

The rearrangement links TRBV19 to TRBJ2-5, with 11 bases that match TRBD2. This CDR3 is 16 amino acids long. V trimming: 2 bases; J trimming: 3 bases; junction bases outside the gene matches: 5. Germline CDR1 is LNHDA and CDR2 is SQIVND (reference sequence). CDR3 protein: CASSIRASGGKETQYF. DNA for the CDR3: TGTGCCAGTAGTATAAGGGCTAGCGGGGGGAAAGAGACCCAGTACTTC.

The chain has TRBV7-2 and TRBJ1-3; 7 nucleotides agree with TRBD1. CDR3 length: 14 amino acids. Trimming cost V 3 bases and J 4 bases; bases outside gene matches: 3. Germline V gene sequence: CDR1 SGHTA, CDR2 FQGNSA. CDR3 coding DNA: TGTGCCAGCAGCTTGCAGGACAGGGGAAACACCATATATTTT. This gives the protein CASSLQDRGNTIYF.

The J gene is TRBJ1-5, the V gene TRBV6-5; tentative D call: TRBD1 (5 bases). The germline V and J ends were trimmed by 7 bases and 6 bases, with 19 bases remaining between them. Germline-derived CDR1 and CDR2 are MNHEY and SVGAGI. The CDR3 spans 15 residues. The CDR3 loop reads CASTPGGVGGQPQHF. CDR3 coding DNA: TGTGCCAGCACCCCGGGGGGGGTGGGGGGTCAGCCCCAGCATTTT.

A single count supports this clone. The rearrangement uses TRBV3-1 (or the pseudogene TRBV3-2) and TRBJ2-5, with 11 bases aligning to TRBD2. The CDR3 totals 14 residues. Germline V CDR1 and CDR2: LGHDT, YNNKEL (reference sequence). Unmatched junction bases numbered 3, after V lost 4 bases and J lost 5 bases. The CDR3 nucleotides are TGTGCCAGCAGCCTACTAGCGGGGGATGAGACCCAGTACTTC. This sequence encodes CASSLLAGDETQYF.